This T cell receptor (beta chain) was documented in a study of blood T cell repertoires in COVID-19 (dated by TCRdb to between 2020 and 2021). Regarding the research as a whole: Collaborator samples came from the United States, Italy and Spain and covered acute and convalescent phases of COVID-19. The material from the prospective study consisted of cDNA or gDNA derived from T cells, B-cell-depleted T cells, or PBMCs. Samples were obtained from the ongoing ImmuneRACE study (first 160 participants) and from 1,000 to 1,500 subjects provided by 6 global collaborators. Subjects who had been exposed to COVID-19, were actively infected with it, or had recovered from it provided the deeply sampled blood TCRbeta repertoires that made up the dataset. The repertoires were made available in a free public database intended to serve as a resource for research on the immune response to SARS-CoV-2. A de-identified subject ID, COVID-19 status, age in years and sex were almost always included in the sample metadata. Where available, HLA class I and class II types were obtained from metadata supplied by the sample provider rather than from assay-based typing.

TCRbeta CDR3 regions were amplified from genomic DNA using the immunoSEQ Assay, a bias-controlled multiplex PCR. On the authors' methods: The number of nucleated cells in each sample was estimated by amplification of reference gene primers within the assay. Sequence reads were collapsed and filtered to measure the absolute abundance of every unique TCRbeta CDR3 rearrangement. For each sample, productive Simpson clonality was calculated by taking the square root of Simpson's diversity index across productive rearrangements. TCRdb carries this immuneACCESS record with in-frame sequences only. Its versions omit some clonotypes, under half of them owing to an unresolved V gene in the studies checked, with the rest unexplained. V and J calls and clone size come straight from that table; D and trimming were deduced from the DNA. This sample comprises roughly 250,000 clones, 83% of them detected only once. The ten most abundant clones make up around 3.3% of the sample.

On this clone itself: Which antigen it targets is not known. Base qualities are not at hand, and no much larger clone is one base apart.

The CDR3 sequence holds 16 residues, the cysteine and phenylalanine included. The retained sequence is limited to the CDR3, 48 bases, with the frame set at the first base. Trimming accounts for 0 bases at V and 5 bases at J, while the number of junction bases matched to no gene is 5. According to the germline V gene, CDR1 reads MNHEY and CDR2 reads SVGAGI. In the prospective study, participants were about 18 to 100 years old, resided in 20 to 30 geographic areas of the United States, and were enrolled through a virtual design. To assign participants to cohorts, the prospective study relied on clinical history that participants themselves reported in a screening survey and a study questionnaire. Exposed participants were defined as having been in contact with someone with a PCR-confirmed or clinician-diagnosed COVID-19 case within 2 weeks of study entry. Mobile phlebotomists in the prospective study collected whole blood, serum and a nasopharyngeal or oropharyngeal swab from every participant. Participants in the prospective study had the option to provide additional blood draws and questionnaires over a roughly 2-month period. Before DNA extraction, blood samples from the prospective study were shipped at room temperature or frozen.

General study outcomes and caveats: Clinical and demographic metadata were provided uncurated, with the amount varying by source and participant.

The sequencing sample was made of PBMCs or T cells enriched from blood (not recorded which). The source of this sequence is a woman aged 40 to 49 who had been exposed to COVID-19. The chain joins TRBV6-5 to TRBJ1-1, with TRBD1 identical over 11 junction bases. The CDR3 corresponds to CASSYSRGTGGTEAFF. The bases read TGTGCCAGCAGTTACTCACGAGGGACAGGGGGAACTGAAGCTTTCTTT.